The T cell receptor beta chain described here comes from a study of chronic HIV infection and antiretroviral therapy. MiXCR, applied by TCRdb to the 5' RACE reads, yields one record per CDR3 protein. The sample carries more than 30,000 distinct CDR3 sequences, under 9.5% recorded once. This clonotype has ten or more counts. Germline CDR1 and CDR2: MNHEY and SVGEGT. This CDR3 contains 11 residues. V lost 4 bases and J lost 13, with 14 bases in between. This chain uses TRBV6-2 or TRBV6-3 with TRBJ2-7, with D hard to call. This clonotype was sampled from an adult who had HIV and had not received antiretroviral therapy, or was an uninfected healthy control (not recorded which). The source material was peripheral blood. The CDR3 loop reads CASSWGSNFYF. For the CDR3, the DNA is TGTGCCAGCAGTTGGGGATCGAACTTTTACTTC.